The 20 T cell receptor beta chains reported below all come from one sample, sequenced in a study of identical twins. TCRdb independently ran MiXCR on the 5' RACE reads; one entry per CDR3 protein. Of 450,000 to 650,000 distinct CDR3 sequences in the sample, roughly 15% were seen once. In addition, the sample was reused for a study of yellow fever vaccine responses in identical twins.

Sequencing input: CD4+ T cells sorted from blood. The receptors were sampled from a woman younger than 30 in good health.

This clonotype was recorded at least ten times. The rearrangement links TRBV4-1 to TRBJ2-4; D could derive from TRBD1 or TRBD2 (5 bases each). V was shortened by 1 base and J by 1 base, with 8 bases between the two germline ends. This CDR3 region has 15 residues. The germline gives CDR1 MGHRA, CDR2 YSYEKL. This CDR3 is CASSQGGDAKNIQYF. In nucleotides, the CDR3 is TGCGCCAGCAGCCAAGGAGGGGATGCCAAAAACATTCAGTACTTC.

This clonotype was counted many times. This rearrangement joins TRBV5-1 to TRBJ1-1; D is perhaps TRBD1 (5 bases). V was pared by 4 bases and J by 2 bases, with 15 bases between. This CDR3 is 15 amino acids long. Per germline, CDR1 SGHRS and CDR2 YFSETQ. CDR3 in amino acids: CASSPGGVFNTEAFF. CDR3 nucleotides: TGCGCCAGCAGCCCGGGAGGGGTTTTTAACACTGAAGCTTTCTTT. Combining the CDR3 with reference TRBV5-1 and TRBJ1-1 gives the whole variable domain KAGVTQTPRYLIKTRGQQVTLSCSPISGHRSVSWYQQTPGQGLQFLFEYFSETQRNKGNFPGRFSGRQFSNSRSEMNVSTLELGDSALYLCASSPGGVFNTEAFFGQGTRLTVV.

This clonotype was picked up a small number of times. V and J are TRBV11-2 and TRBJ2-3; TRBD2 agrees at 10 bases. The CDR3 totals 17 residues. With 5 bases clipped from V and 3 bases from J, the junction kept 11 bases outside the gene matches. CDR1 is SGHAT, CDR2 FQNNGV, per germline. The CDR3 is CASSESPAGGLTDTQYF. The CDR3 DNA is TGTGCCAGCAGCGAAAGTCCAGCGGGGGGGCTAACAGATACGCAGTATTTT.

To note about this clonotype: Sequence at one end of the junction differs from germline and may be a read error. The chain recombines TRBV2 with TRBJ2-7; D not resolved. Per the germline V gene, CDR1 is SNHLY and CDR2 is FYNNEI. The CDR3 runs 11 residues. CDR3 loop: CASREDGEQYF. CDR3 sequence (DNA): TGTGCCAGCAGAGAAGACGGGGAGCAGTACTTC.

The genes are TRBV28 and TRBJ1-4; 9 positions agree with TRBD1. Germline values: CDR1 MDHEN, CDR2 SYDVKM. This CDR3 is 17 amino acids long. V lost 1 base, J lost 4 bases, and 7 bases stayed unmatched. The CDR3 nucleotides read TGTGCCAGCAGTTTATACGCTAGGGACAGGGATAATGAAAAACTGTTTTTT. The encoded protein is CASSLYARDRDNEKLFF.

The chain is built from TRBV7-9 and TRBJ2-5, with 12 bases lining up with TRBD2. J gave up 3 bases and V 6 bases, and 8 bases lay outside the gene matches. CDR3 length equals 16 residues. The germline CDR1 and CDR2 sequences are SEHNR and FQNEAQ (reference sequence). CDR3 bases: TGTGCCAGCAGAACGCGCCGACTAGCGGGAGAAGAGACCCAGTACTTC. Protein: CASRTRRLAGEETQYF.

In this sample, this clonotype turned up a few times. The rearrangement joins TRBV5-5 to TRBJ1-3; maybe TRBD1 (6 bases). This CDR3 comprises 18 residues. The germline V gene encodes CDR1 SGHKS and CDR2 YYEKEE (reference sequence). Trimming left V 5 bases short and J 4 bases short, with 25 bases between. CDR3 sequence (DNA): TGTGCCAGCAGTCCGAACGCCCCCGGACAGTTTAACGGAAACACCATATATTTT. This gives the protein CASSPNAPGQFNGNTIYF.

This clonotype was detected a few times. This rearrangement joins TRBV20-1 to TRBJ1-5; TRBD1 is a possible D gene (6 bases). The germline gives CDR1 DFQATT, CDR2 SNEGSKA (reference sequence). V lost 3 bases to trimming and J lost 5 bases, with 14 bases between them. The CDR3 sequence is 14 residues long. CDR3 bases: TGCAGTGCTAGGATGGGGGCAGGGTATCAGCCCCAGCATTTT. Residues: CSARMGAGYQPQHF.

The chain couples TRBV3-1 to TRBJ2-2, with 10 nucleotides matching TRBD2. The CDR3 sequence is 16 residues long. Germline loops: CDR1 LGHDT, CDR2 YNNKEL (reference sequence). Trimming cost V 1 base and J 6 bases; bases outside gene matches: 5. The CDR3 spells CASSQGIGTSAGELFF. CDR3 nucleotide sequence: TGTGCCAGCAGCCAAGGGATAGGGACTAGCGCCGGGGAGCTGTTTTTT. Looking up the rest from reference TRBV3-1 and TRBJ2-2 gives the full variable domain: DTAVSQTPKYLVTQMGNDKSIKCEQNLGHDTMYWYKQDSKKFLKIMFSYNNKELIINETVPNRFSPKSPDKAHLNLHINSLELGDSAVYFCASSQGIGTSAGELFFGEGSRLTVL.

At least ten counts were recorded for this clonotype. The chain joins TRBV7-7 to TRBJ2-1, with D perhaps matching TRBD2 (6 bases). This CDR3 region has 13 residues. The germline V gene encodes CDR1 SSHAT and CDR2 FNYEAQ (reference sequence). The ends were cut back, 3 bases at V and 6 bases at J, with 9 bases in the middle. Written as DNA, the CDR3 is TGTGCCAGCAGCTTTCTTAGCGGCAATGAGCAGTTCTTC. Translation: CASSFLSGNEQFF.

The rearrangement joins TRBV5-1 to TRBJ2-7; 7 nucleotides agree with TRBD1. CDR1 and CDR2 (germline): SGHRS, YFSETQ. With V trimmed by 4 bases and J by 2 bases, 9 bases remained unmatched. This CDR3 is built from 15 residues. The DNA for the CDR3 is TGCGCCAGCAGCCCTACGACAGGGATTCCCTACGAGCAGTACTTC. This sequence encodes CASSPTTGIPYEQYF.

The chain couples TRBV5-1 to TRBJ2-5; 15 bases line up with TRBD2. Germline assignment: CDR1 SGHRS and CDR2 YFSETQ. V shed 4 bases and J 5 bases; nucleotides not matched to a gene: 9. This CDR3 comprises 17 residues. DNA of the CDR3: TGCGCCAGCAGCGTCGGGACTAGCGGGAGGTCAAGTGAGACCCAGTACTTC. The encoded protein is CASSVGTSGRSSETQYF.

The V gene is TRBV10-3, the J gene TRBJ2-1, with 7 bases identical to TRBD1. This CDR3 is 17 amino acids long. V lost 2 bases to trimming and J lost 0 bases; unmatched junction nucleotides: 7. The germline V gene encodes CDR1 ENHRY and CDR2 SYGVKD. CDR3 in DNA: TGTGCCATCAGTGAGAGGGACACAGGGGTCTCCTACAATGAGCAGTTCTTC. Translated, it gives CAISERDTGVSYNEQFF.

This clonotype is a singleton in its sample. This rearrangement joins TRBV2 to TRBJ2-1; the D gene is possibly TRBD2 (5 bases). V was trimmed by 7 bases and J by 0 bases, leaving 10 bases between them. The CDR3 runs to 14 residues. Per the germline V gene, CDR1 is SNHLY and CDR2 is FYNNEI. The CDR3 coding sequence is TGTGCCAGCAAATCGGACTCCTCCTACAATGAGCAGTTCTTC. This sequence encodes CASKSDSSYNEQFF.

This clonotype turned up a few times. CDR3 residues: CASSYKTGVRFVDSGANVLTF. DNA for the CDR3: TGTGCCAGCAGCTATAAAACAGGGGTGAGGTTCGTTGACTCTGGGGCCAACGTCCTGACTTTC. The chain has TRBV28 and TRBJ2-6; 7 bases agree with TRBD1. This CDR3 is 21 amino acids long. Germline values: CDR1 MDHEN, CDR2 SYDVKM. With V trimmed by 6 bases and J by 0 bases, 20 bases remained unmatched.

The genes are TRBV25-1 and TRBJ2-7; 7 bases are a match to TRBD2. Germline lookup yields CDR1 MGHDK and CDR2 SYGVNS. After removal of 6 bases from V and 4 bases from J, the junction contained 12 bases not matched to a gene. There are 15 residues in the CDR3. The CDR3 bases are TGTGCCAGCAGCCCCTCAAGCGGGACTTTTTACGAGCAGTACTTC. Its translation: CASSPSSGTFYEQYF.

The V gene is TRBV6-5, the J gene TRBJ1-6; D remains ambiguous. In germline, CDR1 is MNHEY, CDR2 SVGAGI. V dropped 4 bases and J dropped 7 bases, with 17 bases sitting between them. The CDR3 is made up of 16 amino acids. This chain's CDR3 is CASSSTGPTNNSPLHF. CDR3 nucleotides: TGTGCCAGCAGTTCCACCGGGCCCACTAACAATTCACCCCTCCACTTT.

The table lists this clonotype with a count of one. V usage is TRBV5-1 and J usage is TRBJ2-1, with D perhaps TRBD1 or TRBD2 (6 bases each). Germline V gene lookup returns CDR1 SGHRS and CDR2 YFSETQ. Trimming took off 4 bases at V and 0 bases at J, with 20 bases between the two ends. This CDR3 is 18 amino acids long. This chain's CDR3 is CASSPGGRGTSSYNEQFF. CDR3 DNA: TGCGCCAGCAGCCCGGGTGGGCGCGGGACAAGCTCCTACAATGAGCAGTTCTTC.

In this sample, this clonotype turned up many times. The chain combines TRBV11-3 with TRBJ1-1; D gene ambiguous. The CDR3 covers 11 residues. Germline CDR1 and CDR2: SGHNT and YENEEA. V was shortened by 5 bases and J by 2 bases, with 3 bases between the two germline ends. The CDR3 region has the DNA TGTGCCAGCAGCGCCAACACTGAAGCTTTCTTT. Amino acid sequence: CASSANTEAFF.

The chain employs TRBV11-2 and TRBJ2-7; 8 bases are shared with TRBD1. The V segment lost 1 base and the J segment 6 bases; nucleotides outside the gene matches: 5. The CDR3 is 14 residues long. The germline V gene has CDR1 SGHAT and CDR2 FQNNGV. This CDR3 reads CASSLGGTGPEQYF. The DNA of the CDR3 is TGTGCCAGCAGCTTAGGGGGGACAGGTCCCGAGCAGTACTTC.